The 18 T cell receptor beta chains below come from one sample, sequenced in a study of neurological immune-mediated disorders (dated 2019 in TCRdb). The library relied on 5' RACE. The reads were generated on an Illumina HiSeq 2500. In-frame beta chains were kept once TCRdb had trimmed the public reads at Q25 with fastp and called clones with MiXCR. Each entry merges the rows of one CDR3 protein and shows their most common DNA and genes. Across this sample there are tens of thousands of distinct CDR3 sequences, with about 4.3% seen only once. The ten largest clones capture 5% to 6% of the sample. This specimen's time point label, interpreted: longitudinal time-point 3. Sequencing input: PBMCs. These TCRs come from a woman aged 55-75 years with multiple sclerosis.

This clonotype showed up many times. J is TRBJ2-1 and V is TRBV29-1; D might be TRBD2 (5 bases). Germline values: CDR1 SQVTM, CDR2 ANQGSEA. V lost 4 bases and J 1 base, leaving 11 bases between the germline ends. The CDR3 covers 14 residues. The CDR3 sequence: CSVGEGSSYNEQFF. CDR3 nucleotides: TGCAGCGTTGGTGAGGGATCTTCCTACAATGAGCAGTTCTTC.

This clonotype was counted ten times or more. This chain links TRBV5-1 with TRBJ1-4, with TRBD1 as a possible D gene (5 bases). The germline gives CDR1 SGHRS, CDR2 YFSETQ. With 5 bases removed from V and 0 bases from J, the gap between germline ends came to 11 bases. CDR3 size: 15 residues. CDR3 sequence (DNA): TGCGCCAGCAGACAAACAGGCCCAACTAATGAAAAACTGTTTTTT. Protein product: CASRQTGPTNEKLFF.

This clonotype was recorded at least ten times. The rearrangement joins TRBV20-1 to TRBJ1-4; 8 bases are a match to TRBD1. CDR3 length: 14 residues. The trim removed 5 bases at V and 8 bases at J, leaving 10 bases unmatched. CDR1 and CDR2 from the germline V gene are DFQATT and SNEGSKA (reference sequence). The CDR3 nucleotides read TGCAGTGCTCAAGCAGGGGGCGCGCGGGAAAAACTGTTTTTT. It codes for CSAQAGGAREKLFF.

This clonotype has at least ten counts. The V call is TRBV4-1, the J call TRBJ1-2; 12 bases line up with TRBD1. The CDR3 length is 15 residues. V was pared by 3 bases and J by 7 bases, with 6 bases of the junction left unmatched. CDR1 is MGHRA and CDR2 is YSYEKL in the germline V gene. The CDR3 bases are TGCGCCAGCAGCCAGGGGGGACAGGGGGCCGCTGGCTACACCTTC. This sequence encodes CASSQGGQGAAGYTF.

This clonotype occurred many times. V is TRBV6-5 and J is TRBJ2-1; 10 bases fit TRBD2. The CDR3 consists of 15 residues. Germline CDR1 is MNHEY and CDR2 is SVGAGI. With 6 bases clipped from V and 0 bases from J, the junction kept 2 bases outside the gene matches. CDR3 protein: CASRLAGGSYNEQFF. The CDR3 DNA reads as TGTGCCAGCAGATTAGCGGGGGGCTCCTACAATGAGCAGTTCTTC.

This clonotype was recorded many times. V and J are TRBV6-2 or TRBV6-3 and TRBJ2-6; 9 bases fit TRBD1. CDR1 is MNHEY and CDR2 is SVGEGT in the germline V gene. This CDR3 has 19 residues. With V trimmed by 2 bases and J by 4 bases, 12 bases remained unmatched. CDR3 protein: CASSYAPGQGTFGANVLTF. The CDR3 region has the DNA TGTGCCAGCAGTTACGCACCGGGACAGGGTACCTTCGGGGCCAACGTCCTGACTTTC.

This clonotype showed up many times. This chain uses TRBV20-1 with TRBJ1-2; TRBD1 matches at 8 bases. The CDR3 spans 16 residues. The V gene's germline CDR1 is DFQATT and CDR2 SNEGSKA (reference sequence). Losses at the gene ends were 2 bases for V and 1 base for J; bases not matched to a gene: 9. Here the CDR3 reads CSARSAGGTINYGYTF. CDR3 nucleotides: TGCAGTGCTAGATCGGCAGGGGGCACTATTAACTATGGCTACACCTTC.

In this sample, this clonotype turned up many times. The chain combines TRBV3-1 with TRBJ2-7; TRBD1 or TRBD2 may be the D gene (6 bases each). The CDR3 extends over 13 amino acids. V lost 1 base to trimming and J lost 6 bases, with 10 bases between them. Germline V gene sequence: CDR1 LGHDT, CDR2 YNNKEL (reference sequence). The CDR3: CASSQVGGTEQYF. The DNA of the CDR3 is TGTGCCAGCAGCCAAGTGGGGGGCACCGAGCAGTACTTC.

This clonotype was seen many times. This chain joins TRBV6-5 and TRBJ2-6; 9 positions agree with TRBD1. The ends lost 7 bases at V and 2 bases at J; junction bases unmatched: 3. This CDR3 comprises 15 residues. Germline V gives CDR1 MNHEY, CDR2 SVGAGI. This CDR3 is CASTRQGAGANVLTF. The CDR3 DNA follows: TGTGCCAGCACCAGACAGGGGGCTGGGGCCAACGTCCTGACTTTC.

This clonotype has a count of ten or more. The V and J genes are TRBV20-1 and TRBJ2-7; 10 positions match TRBD2. Germline assignment: CDR1 DFQATT and CDR2 SNEGSKA (reference sequence). Losses at the gene ends were 0 bases for V and 2 bases for J; bases not matched to a gene: 7. CDR3 length: 16 residues. The CDR3 sequence is CSAREPLAGDTYEQYF. For the CDR3, the DNA is TGCAGTGCTAGAGAACCCCTAGCGGGGGACACCTACGAGCAGTACTTC.

This clonotype was counted many times. The chain couples TRBV5-1 to TRBJ1-2; D is uncertain. The CDR3 covers 14 residues. Germline CDR1 is SGHRS and CDR2 is YFSETQ. V lost 4 bases and J 3 bases, leaving 13 bases between the germline ends. CDR3 nucleotide sequence: TGCGCCAGCAGCCCACCCCGGATGGACTATGGCTACACCTTC. Amino acids: CASSPPRMDYGYTF.

This clonotype was picked up many times. V is TRBV5-1 and J is TRBJ1-2; TRBD1 matches 7 bases. Germline assignment: CDR1 SGHRS and CDR2 YFSETQ. This CDR3 is 12 amino acids long. V trimming: 6 bases; J trimming: 3 bases; junction bases outside the gene matches: 2. The CDR3 spells CASNDRDYGYTF. The CDR3 coding sequence is TGCGCCAGCAACGACAGGGACTATGGCTACACCTTC.

This clonotype was counted at least ten times. The rearrangement uses TRBV7-2 and TRBJ1-1, with D unresolved. Trimming removed 5 bases from V and 4 bases from J, with 14 bases in between. This CDR3 spans 14 amino acids. CDR1 SGHTA and CDR2 FQGNSA come from the germline V gene. The CDR3 loop is CASSPTESGTEAFF. The CDR3 region has the DNA TGTGCCAGCAGCCCCACTGAATCGGGCACTGAAGCTTTCTTT.

This clonotype was seen ten or more times. This sequence joins TRBV3-1 and TRBJ2-7; D gene uncertain. The V end was cut by 4 bases, the J end by 1 base, with 5 bases between. Germline V gene sequence: CDR1 LGHDT, CDR2 YNNKEL (reference sequence). The CDR3 sequence is 12 residues long. The CDR3 bases are TGTGCCAGCAGCCGGTGGTCCTACGAGCAGTACTTC. Protein product: CASSRWSYEQYF.

This clonotype was picked up many times. The CDR3 loop is CASKVNIEQYF. CDR3 coding DNA: TGTGCCAGCAAGGTTAATATCGAGCAGTACTTC. The V and J genes are TRBV2 and TRBJ2-7; D not certain. The CDR3 length is 11 residues. Germline CDR1 is SNHLY and CDR2 is FYNNEI. The V end was cut by 7 bases, the J end by 6 bases, with 10 bases between.

The table lists this clonotype with many counts. The V call is TRBV20-1, the J call TRBJ2-1, with a weak D call TRBD2 (6 bases). CDR3 length: 15 residues. V was shortened by 1 base and J by 0 bases, with 10 bases between the two germline ends. Germline values: CDR1 DFQATT, CDR2 SNEGSKA (reference sequence). The CDR3 sequence is CSARGGESSYNEQFF. The CDR3 nucleotides read TGCAGTGCTAGAGGGGGGGAAAGCTCCTACAATGAGCAGTTCTTC.

J is TRBJ2-1 and V is TRBV5-1, with 7 bases that match TRBD1. The trim removed 4 bases at V and 7 bases at J, leaving 8 bases unmatched. Germline values: CDR1 SGHRS, CDR2 YFSETQ. The CDR3 is 14 amino acids. The CDR3 reads CASSPTGYGNEQFF. In DNA form, the CDR3 reads TGCGCCAGCAGCCCGACAGGGTATGGAAATGAGCAGTTCTTC.

This clonotype was seen many times. V usage is TRBV15 and J usage is TRBJ1-1, with 9 bases matching TRBD1. Germline V gives CDR1 LNHNV, CDR2 YYDKDF (reference sequence). The CDR3 covers 13 residues. The V and J ends lost 11 bases and 4 bases, in that order; junction bases with no gene match: 8. The CDR3 here is CAVGGQGPTEAFF. CDR3 bases: TGTGCCGTCGGGGGACAGGGTCCCACTGAAGCTTTCTTT.